This TCR beta chain comes out of a study of blood T cells in healthy people across ages. The V gene's germline CDR1 is SQVTM and CDR2 ANQGSEA. V dropped 5 bases and J dropped 13 bases, with 18 bases sitting between them. The CDR3 sequence is 12 residues long. Alongside a J-beta primer mix, a sample-barcoded 5' primer served in a second PCR lasting about 7 to 11 cycles. TCRdb reprocessed the 5' RACE reads with MiXCR, giving one entry per CDR3 protein. The repertoire consists of some 890,000 distinct CDR3 sequences, with around 29% occurring once and the leading ten covering about 10%. This clonotype was seen only a few times. These records were also assigned to another study, of T cells of mothers and their children. This second study notes: Each 15 ul cDNA reaction used approximately 1.5 ug RNA; all RNA was used.

This receptor was obtained from a woman in her thirties or forties in good health. The specimen was blood. The rearrangement joins TRBV29-1 to TRBJ2-4; D might be TRBD1 (6 bases). CDR3 bases: TGCAGCGTTTCCGAAACAGGGTTTGAGCAGTACTTC. Protein sequence: CSVSETGFEQYF.